This TCR beta chain was sequenced in a study of cytomegalovirus exposure and HLA in healthy donors (dated 2017 in TCRdb). The study in broad terms: According to an earlier analysis of 587 of the donors, some 180 million T cells yielded 117 million unique TCR beta sequences and around 300 Gb of sequence data. An early release covering roughly 580 HLA-typed donors comprised around 300 gigabases of sequencing data and tens of millions of unique TCR sequences. Of the roughly 400 genotyped donors, approximately 83% fell in the genetic ancestry cluster associated with self-reported Caucasian donors. The study aimed to test whether cataloging public T cell receptors could reveal signatures of past pathogen exposure. Using immunosequencing, the study profiled T cell repertoires from approximately 700 subjects and related those repertoires to cytomegalovirus serostatus. Along with the approximately 650-subject first cohort, a separate validation cohort of around 120 different subjects was used. To predict cytomegalovirus infection status, the study combined high-throughput TCR immunosequencing, statistical association of individual TCRs with disease status, and machine learning. To study patterns of TCR occurrence, a later analysis re-analyzed previously published TCR beta repertoires from around 700 donors and added high-resolution HLA genotyping. In the later analysis, no new phenotypic data were used to find candidate immune exposures; instead, reliance was placed on TCR beta sequences and their occurrence across donors. To decide whether each TCR beta V gene segment behaved as functional or pseudogenic, an earlier analysis of some 570 of the donors relied on high-throughput TCR beta sequencing. Donor age, sex, ethnicity and CMV serostatus were compiled together with the repertoire data. In a later genetic analysis, genome-wide SNP genotypes for about 60% of the 666 donors were used, and that subset was treated as a discovery cohort. All discovery cohort repertoires had been generated on a single sequencing platform. Both class I and class II loci were covered by HLA typing, at four-digit resolution. The number of donors typed differed by locus, with roughly 620-630 for A, B, C, DRB1 and DQB1, 522 for DQA1, about 610 for DPA1, and some 440 for DPB1. A handful of DR-DQ haplotypes were treated as single units for association and clustering because of strong linkage in the cohort. On average, around 240,000 unique TCR beta nucleotide sequences were sequenced per donor among 398 genotyped donors of the cohort, with roughly a sixth of those sequences being non-productive.

Broad study findings and their caveats: Broadly in line with IMGT annotations, most TCR beta V segments showed up in productive rearrangements about 87% or about 30% of the time in an earlier analysis of under 700 of the donors. Compared with the 666-donor mean, donors in an Asian-associated ancestry cluster had fewer N-insertions in productive TCRs, according to a later genetic analysis. A total of around 150 TCR beta chains were listed by the study as associated with cytomegalovirus. In vitro tests confirmed that a few of the cytomegalovirus-associated TCR beta chains recognize cytomegalovirus antigens. A later analysis found that HLA-associated TCR beta chains were more clonally expanded and had lower generation probabilities than equally common non-associated chains. Specific HLA alleles were associated with over 15,000 TCR beta sequences at a false discovery rate of 0.05 in a later analysis. A group of highly shared sequence variants was considered likely to be a technical artifact of the sequencing pipeline. Correlated functional status among segregating V segments might be attributable to linkage disequilibrium, but an unknown experimental factor could not be ruled out. The classifier was reported to diagnose cytomegalovirus status with high specificity and sensitivity in both the original cohort and the validation cohort. Because HLA typing was missing for some donors at each locus, association tests included only the typed subset. CMV serostatus was the only immune exposure information available for the cohort. The presence/absence analyses assumed that sequencing depth was roughly uniform across donors, and that assumption may not be true. A further reported finding was that TCR beta sequences accurately predicted the HLA-A and HLA-B alleles for most subjects in the first cohort. Some IMGT-functional V segments, including TRBV6-2 and TRBV6-3, could not be told apart with the 87-base-pair reads, so those segments were excluded. Most TCR sequences were seen in very few donors, while some public TCRs were found in many individuals. In a later analysis, several top co-occurrence clusters were reported to appear linked to parvovirus B19, influenza, CMV and Epstein-Barr virus. In a later genetic analysis, a missense DCLRE1C variant was associated with V-gene and J-gene trimming of TCR beta chains, and the association was replicated in an independent cohort. When HLA alleles, especially DR and DQ, strongly co-occurred, TCR associations were difficult to assign to individual alleles. This cohort had only TCR beta chains sequenced, and the lack of alpha or paired-chain data limited which features could be detected. A later analysis found that TCR association rates varied across HLA loci, with DRB1 alleles showing the most associated TCRs and HLA-C alleles the fewest. According to the authors, the approach could potentially be generalized to other disease states and immunological phenotypes. Most CMV-associated TCR beta chains appeared to be HLA-restricted in a later analysis, and the HLA associations seemed to be driven largely by CMV exposure. The earlier analysis of around 600 of the donors excluded about 16 rarely observed V segments, including chromosome 9 orphons, because counts were too low.

CDR1 is given as MNHEY and CDR2 as SMNVEV, both from the germline V gene (reference sequence). At the junction V is shortened by 2 bases and J by 5 bases, with 10 bases in between. Its CDR3 holds 14 amino acids, cysteine through phenylalanine. Only CDR3 DNA remains: 42 bases, in frame from the first base. With respect to this clone: Its specific antigen is unknown. Base qualities are not recorded, but no much larger clone differs from it by a single base.

The cohort consisted of some 730 healthy bone marrow donors. At the time of sampling, every cohort member was nominally healthy, though immune exposures that went unrecorded were likely present. The donor tested CMV seropositive and was one of the 289 seropositive cohort members. A peripheral blood sample was provided by each donor, and peripheral blood mononuclear cells were used for TCR beta sequencing. Genomic DNA was extracted from the blood cell samples with the Qiagen DNeasy Blood Extraction Kit. The library was obtained by the immunoSEQ multiplex PCR assay. A mixture of 60 forward primers for TCR Vbeta segments and 13 reverse primers for TCR Jbeta segments was used in the multiplex PCR. A multiplex PCR assay on genomic DNA amplified the CDR3 region of rearranged TCR beta genes. On the Illumina HiSeq System, the amplified TCR beta libraries were sequenced as 87-base-pair reads. The authors' pipeline ran thus. A later analysis counted approximately 76 million unique TCR beta chains across the approximately 700 repertoires, and some 11 million of these chains were shared by at least two donors. Raw reads were error-corrected and collapsed into unique sequences by a nearest-neighbor algorithm in which closely related sequences were merged to remove PCR and sequencing errors. Alignment of CDR3 sequences to IMGT reference sequences was used to assign V, D and J gene segments. For a sequence to be retained, a match of at least six nucleotides was required to both a V gene segment and a J gene segment. Rearrangements were called productive when the CDR3 lacked stop codons and stayed in frame with V and J; all others were non-productive. Following IMGT convention, CDR3 was defined as the stretch from the second conserved V-encoded cysteine to the conserved J-encoded phenylalanine. The earlier analysis of approximately 500 of the donors excluded sequences that lacked an unambiguous match to a single V gene segment. In an earlier analysis of approximately 610 of the donors, V segments were called functional above 56.7% productive rearrangements and were called segregating when the between-donor standard deviation exceeded 5%. To diagnose cytomegalovirus status from the catalog of TCR beta chain sequences, a statistical classification framework was built. A later analysis assigned V and J genes by comparing TCR nucleotide sequences with IMGT/GENE-DB human TR gene sequences. A later analysis assigned CDR3 sequences and most-parsimonious VDJ recombination scenarios with the TCRdist pipeline. In a later analysis, each TCR beta chain was defined by its CDR3 amino acid sequence together with its V-gene family, and reads lacking a unique V-gene family were excluded. To address suspected cross-contamination and a sequencing artifact, a later analysis removed a few hundred highly shared, low-generation-probability nucleotide sequences. For each public chain, a later analysis derived a clonal expansion index from normalized ranks of inferred template counts within each repertoire. A later analysis computed generation probabilities with a VDJ recombination model fitted to out-of-frame rearrangements, and checked the results against IGoR. In a later analysis, hypergeometric tests were used to score TCR-TCR, TCR-HLA and TCR-CMV co-occurrence, with a repertoire-size bias correction applied to TCR pairs. In a later analysis, false discovery rates were estimated by permuting HLA or CMV assignments 20 times. A later analysis grouped co-occurring TCRs with DBSCAN, adding TCRdist sequence similarity when clustering within HLA-allele-positive subsets. Repertoires with fewer than 30,000 or more than 120,000 public chains were left out of co-occurrence clustering, as were about 5 repertoires with anomalous nucleotide sharing. The table was pulled from immuneACCESS by TCRdb, which kept in-frame rearrangements only. Such tables lose some clones; where checked, under half of the loss comes from unresolved V genes, and the rest has no known cause. The DNA was the basis for D and trimming; V, J and clone size are from that table. The sample contains 150,000 to 200,000 clones, roughly 74% of them found a single time. About 11% of the sample is in the top ten clones.

Recombination connected TRBV27 to TRBJ2-1; matching of 5 bases hints at TRBD2 as the D gene. The receptor was derived from a man younger than 30 in good health and CMV-seropositive. Sequencing was carried out using PBMCs. The DNA sequence reads TGTGCCAGCAGTTTAAGGCCCGGGAACAATGAGCAGTTCTTC. Translated, this is CASSLRPGNNEQFF.